This section outlines one TCR beta chain sequence together with its context. Antigen specificity is unknown. Germline V gives CDR1 LNHDA, CDR2 SQIVND (reference sequence). The CDR3 has 13 amino acids. The V end lost 10 bases, the J end lost 6 bases, and 19 bases lay between the germline ends. Libraries were prepared by immunoSEQ multiplex PCR; TCRdb keeps only in-frame clonotypes and omits some of them. Of about 140,000 clones in the sample, 90% were seen once. This entry belongs to a study of T cell responses to AZD1222 COVID-19 vaccine. Study results and limitations: Dominant at 160-218 and 743-854, vaccine-associated CD4 TCRs also spanned spike. Donors skewed white British and female; clonal diversity was possibly underestimated. Only a handful of people who got AZD1222 tested seropositive at baseline.

The sequencing here drew on peripheral blood, taken 28 days after the second AZD1222 dose. The chain has TRBV19 and TRBJ2-7; maybe TRBD2 (5 bases). The sequence derives from an adult who received the AZD1222 COVID-19 vaccine. CDR3: CATSQIHGSEQYF. CDR3 DNA sequence: TGTGCCACCTCTCAGATACATGGGAGCGAGCAGTACTTC.